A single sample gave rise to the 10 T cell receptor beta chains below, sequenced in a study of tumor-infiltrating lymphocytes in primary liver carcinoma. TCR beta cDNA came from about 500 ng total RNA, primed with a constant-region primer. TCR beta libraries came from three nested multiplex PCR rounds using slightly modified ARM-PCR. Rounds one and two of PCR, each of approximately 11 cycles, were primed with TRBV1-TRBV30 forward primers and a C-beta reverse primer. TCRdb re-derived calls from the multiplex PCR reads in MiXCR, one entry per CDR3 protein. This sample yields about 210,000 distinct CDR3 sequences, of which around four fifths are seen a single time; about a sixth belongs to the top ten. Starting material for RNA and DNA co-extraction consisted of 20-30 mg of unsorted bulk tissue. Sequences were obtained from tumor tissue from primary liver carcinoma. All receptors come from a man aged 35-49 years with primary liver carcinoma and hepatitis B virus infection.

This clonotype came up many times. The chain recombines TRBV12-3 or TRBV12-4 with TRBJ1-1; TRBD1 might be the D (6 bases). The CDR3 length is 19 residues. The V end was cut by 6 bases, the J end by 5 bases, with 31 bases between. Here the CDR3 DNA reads TGTGCCAGCAGCCCTTACGACAGGCTTCGTAGGAGTCGGTTGACTGAAGCTTTCTTT. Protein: CASSPYDRLRRSRLTEAFF.

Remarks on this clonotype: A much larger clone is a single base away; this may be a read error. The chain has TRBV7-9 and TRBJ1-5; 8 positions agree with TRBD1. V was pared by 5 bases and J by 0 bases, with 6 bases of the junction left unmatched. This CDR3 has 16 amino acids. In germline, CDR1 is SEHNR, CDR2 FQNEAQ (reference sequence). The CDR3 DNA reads TGTGCCAGCAGCACCGGACAGGGAGATAGCAATCAGCCCCAGCATTTT. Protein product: CASSTGQGDSNQPQHF.

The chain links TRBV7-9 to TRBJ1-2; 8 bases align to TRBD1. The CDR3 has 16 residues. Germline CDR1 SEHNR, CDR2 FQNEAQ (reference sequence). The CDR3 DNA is TGTGTCAACAGGAAAAGCGGGACAGGTCTGGTATATGGCTACACCTTC. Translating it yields CVNRKSGTGLVYGYTF.

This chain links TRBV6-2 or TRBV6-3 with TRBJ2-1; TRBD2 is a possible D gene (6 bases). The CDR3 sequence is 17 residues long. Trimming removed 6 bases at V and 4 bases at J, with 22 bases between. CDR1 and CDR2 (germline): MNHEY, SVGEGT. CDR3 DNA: TGTGCCAGCAGGGCAGGTATCACGGGAGAAGAGTACAATGAGCAGTTCTTC. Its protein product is CASRAGITGEEYNEQFF.

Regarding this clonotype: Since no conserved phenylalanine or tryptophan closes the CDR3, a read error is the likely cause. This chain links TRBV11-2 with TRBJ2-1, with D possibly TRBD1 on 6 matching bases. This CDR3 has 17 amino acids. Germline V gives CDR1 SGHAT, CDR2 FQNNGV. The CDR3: CGSSLGNRASSYNEQFS. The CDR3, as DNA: TGTGGCAGCAGCTTAGGTAACAGGGCGAGTTCCTACAATGAGCAGTTCTCC.

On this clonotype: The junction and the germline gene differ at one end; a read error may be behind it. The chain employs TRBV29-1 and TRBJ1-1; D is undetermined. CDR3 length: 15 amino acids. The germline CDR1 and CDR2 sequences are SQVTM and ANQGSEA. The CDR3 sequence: CSVSAGWSMNTEAFF. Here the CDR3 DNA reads TGTAGCGTTTCCGCTGGGTGGAGCATGAACACTGAAGCTTTCTTT.

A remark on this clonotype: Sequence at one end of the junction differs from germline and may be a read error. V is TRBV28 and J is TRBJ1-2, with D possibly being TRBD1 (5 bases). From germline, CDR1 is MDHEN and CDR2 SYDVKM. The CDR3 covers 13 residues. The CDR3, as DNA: TGTGCCAACAGTGAGACCCAGGGAAATGGCTACACCTTC. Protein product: CANSETQGNGYTF.

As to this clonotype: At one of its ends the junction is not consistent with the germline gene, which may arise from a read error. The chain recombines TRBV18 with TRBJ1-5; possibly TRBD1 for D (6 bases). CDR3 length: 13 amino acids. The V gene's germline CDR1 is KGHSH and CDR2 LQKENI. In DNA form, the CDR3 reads TGTACCAGCTCACTACAGGGAGATCGGCCCCAGCATTTT. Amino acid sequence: CTSSLQGDRPQHF.

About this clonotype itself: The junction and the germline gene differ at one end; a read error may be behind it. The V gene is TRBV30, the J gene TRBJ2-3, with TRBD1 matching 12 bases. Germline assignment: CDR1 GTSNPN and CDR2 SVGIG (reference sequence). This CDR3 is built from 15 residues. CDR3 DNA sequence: TGTGCCTGGAGAGGCCGGGACAGGGGGCAGGATATGCAGTATTTT. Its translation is CAWRGRDRGQDMQYF.

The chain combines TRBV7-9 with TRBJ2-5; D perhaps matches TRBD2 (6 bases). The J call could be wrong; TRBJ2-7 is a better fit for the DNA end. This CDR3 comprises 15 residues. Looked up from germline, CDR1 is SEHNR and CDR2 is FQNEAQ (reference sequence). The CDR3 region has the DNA TGTGCCAGCAGCTTAGACGGTGGTGGCGGGGTCGAGCAGTACGTC. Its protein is CASSLDGGGGVEQYV.